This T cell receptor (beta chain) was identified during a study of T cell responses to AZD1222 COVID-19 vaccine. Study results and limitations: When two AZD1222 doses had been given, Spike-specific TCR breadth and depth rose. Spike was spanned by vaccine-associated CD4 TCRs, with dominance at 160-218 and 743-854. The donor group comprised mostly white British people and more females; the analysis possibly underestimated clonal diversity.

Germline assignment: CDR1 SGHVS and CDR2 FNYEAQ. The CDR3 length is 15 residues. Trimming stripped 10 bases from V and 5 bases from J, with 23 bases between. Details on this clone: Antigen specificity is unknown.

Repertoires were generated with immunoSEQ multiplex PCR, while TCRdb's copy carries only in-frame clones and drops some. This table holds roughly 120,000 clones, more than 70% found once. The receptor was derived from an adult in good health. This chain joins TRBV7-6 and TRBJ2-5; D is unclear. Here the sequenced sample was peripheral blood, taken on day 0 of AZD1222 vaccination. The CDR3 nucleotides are TGTGCCACGCAGTCTATGGTTCAGGCCCAGGAGACCCAGTACTTC. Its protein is CATQSMVQAQETQYF.